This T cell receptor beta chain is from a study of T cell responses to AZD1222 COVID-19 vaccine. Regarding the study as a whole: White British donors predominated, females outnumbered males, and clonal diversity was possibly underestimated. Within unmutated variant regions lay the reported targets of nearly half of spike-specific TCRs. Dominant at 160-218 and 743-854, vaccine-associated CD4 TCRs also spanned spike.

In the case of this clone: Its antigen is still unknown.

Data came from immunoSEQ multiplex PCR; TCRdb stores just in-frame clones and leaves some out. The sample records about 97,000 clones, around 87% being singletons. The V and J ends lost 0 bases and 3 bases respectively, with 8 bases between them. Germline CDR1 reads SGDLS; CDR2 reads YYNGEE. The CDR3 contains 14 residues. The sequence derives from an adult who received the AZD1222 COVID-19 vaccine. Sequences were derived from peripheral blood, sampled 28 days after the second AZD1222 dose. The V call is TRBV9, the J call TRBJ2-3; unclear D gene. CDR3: CASSVARATDTQYF. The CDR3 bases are TGTGCCAGCAGCGTAGCGAGAGCGACAGATACGCAGTATTTT.